This T cell receptor beta chain was retrieved from a study of CD8+CD57+ T cells in acquired aplastic anemia. Patients who underwent sequencing had shown CD8+CD57+ cell expansion by flow cytometry. Genomic DNA provided the template from which TCR beta VDJ and CDR3 profiles were obtained. TCRdb independently ran MiXCR on the reads; one entry per CDR3 protein. The sample yields under 500,000 distinct CDR3 sequences, less than 35% seen once. V dropped 5 bases and J dropped 5 bases, with 9 bases sitting between them. This CDR3 is 13 amino acids long. Germline V gives CDR1 LNHDA, CDR2 SQIVND (reference sequence). Ten or more counts support this clonotype.

The V gene is TRBV19, the J gene TRBJ1-4; D is unresolved. Sequencing input: sorted CD4+, CD8+, or CD8+CD57+ T cells (not recorded which) from PBMCs. This clonotype was sampled from a human donor with aplastic anemia. The CDR3 is CASSGRRNEKLFF. In DNA form, the CDR3 reads TGTGCCAGTAGTGGACGCAGGAATGAAAAACTGTTTTTT.